This T cell receptor beta chain was profiled in a study of blood T cell repertoires in COVID-19. For the study at large: Samples taken during acute and convalescent COVID-19 were collected in the United States, Italy and Spain.

Participant age was about 18 to 89 years, and participants resided in fewer than 30 US areas. Assignment of participants to cohorts was predicated upon participant-reported clinical history. In the study's own analysis: Amplified reference gene primers provided the basis for estimating nucleated cell counts. Clones were sequenced by immunoSEQ multiplex PCR, and TCRdb holds only the in-frame ones, with some missing. V and J calls and clone size come straight from that table; D and trimming were deduced from the DNA. The data show 250,000 to 350,000 clones, around 90% seen once. The clonotype originates from a woman younger than 35 with acute COVID-19. The specimen was PBMCs or T cells enriched from blood (not recorded which).

The DNA of the CDR3 is TGTGCCAGCAGTCGACTAGCGGGAGGGAGGGACACCGGGGAGCTGTTTTTT. Residues: CASSRLAGGRDTGELFF. The chain is built from TRBV6-6 and TRBJ2-2, with 14 bases fitting TRBD2. Trimming removed 5 bases from V and 3 bases from J; junction bases left unmatched: 5. CDR1 and CDR2 from the germline V gene are MNHNY and SVGAGI (reference sequence). This CDR3 has 17 residues.